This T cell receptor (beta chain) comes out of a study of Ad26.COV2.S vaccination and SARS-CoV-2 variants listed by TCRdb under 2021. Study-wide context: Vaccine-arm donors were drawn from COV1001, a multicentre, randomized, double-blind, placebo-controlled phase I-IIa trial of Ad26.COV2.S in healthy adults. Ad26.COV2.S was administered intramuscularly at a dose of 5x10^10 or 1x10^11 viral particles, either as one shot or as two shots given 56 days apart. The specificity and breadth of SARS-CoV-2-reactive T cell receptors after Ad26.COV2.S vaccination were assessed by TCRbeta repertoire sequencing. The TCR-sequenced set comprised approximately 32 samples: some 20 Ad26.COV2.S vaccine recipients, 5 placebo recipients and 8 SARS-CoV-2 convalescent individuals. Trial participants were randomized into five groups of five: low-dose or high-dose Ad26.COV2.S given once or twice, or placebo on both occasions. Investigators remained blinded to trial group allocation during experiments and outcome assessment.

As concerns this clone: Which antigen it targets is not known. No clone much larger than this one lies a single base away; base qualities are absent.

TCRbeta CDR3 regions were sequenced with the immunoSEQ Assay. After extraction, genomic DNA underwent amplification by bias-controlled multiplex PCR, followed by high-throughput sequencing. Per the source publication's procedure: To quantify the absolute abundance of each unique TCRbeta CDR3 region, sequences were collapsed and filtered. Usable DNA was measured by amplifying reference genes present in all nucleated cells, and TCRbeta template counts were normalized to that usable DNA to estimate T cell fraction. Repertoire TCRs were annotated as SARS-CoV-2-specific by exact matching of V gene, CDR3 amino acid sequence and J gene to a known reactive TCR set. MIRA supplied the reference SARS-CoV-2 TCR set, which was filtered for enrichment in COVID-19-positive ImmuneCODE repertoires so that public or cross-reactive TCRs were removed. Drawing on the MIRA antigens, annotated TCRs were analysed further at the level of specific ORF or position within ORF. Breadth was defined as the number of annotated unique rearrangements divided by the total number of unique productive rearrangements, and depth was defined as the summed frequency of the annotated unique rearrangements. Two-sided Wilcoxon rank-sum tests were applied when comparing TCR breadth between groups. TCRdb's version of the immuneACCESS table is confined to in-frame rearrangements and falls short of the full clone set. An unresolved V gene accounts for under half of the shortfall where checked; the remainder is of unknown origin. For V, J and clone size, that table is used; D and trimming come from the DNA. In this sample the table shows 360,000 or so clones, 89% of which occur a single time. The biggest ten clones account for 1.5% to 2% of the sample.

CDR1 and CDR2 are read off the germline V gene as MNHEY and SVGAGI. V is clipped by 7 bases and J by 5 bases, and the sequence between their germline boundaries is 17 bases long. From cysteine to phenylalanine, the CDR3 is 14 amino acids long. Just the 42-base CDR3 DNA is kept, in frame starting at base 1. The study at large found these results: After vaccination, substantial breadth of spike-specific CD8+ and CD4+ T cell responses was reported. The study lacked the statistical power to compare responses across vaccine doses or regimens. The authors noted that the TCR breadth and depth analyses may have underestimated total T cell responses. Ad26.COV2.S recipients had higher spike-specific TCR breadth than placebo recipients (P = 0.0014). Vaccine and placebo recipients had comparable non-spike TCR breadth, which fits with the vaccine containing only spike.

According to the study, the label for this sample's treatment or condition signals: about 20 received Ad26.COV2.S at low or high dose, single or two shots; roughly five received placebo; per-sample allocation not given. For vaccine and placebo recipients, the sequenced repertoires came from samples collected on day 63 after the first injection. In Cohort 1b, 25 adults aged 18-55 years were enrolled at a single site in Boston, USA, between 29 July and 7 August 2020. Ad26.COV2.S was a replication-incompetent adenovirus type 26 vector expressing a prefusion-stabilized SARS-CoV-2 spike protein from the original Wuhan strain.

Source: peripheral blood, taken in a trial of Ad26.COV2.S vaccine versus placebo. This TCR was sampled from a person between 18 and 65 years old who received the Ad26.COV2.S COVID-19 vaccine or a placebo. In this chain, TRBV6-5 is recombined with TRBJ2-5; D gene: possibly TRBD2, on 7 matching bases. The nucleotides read TGTGCCAGCAATAGTTGGGGCGGGGGCGAGACCCAGTACTTC. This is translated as CASNSWGGGETQYF.